The 6 T cell receptor beta chains below come from one sample, sequenced in a study of shared clonotypes between healthy human individuals. The method was immunoSEQ multiplex PCR; TCRdb's version includes in-frame clones alone and lacks a portion of them. The table has roughly 1,100,000 clones, 60% to 80% seen once; the top ten hold approximately 1.5%. The source material was memory CD4+ T cells sorted from blood. Subset: CD45RA-negative fraction. All receptors derive from a man between 18 and 29 years old in good health.

J is TRBJ1-4 and V is TRBV14, with D possibly being TRBD1 (5 bases). The V end was cut by 2 bases, the J end by 6 bases, with 10 bases between. Germline CDR1 SGHDN, CDR2 FVKESK. The CDR3 contains 14 residues. CDR3 in DNA: TGTGCCAGCAGCCAACAGGGACGGGATGAAAAACTGTTTTTT. Its protein is CASSQQGRDEKLFF.

The chain employs TRBV30 and TRBJ2-7, with D unclear. The CDR3 totals 13 residues. CDR1 is GTSNPN and CDR2 is SVGIG in the germline V gene (reference sequence). V lost 2 bases and J 6 bases, leaving 14 bases between the germline ends. CDR3 in DNA: TGTGCCTGGAGTAACCGACTCCTTCTCGAGCAGTACTTC. Translating gives CAWSNRLLLEQYF.

The chain uses TRBV6-6 and TRBJ2-5; D unresolved. V was cut by 5 bases and J by 0 bases, with 1 base left in between. CDR3 length: 11 residues. From germline, CDR1 is MNHNY and CDR2 SVGAGI (reference sequence). The CDR3 DNA reads as TGTGCCAGCAGTCACCAAGAGACCCAGTACTTC. This encodes CASSHQETQYF.

The chain couples TRBV5-1 to TRBJ1-4, with D unresolved. Germline-derived CDR1 and CDR2 are SGHRS and YFSETQ. The CDR3 has 15 amino acids. Between the trimmed V and J ends, which lost 4 bases and 8 bases, there was a span of 18 bases. CDR3 DNA sequence: TGCGCCAGCAGCCCGAACGAAGGGTTGGGAGAAAAACTGTTTTTT. Its protein is CASSPNEGLGEKLFF.

The CDR3 DNA follows: TGTGCCAGCAGCTGGGGGGGCAAGGTTGAAAAACTGTTTTTT. Translating gives CASSWGGKVEKLFF. J is TRBJ1-4 and V is TRBV7-2, with a tentative D call TRBD1 (6 bases). The V and J ends lost 4 bases and 7 bases respectively, with 13 bases between them. Germline CDR1 reads SGHTA; CDR2 reads FQGNSA. CDR3 size: 14 residues. The whole variable domain, remainder taken from reference TRBV7-2 and TRBJ1-4, is GAGVSQSPSNKVTEKGKDVELRCDPISGHTALYWYRQSLGQGLEFLIYFQGNSAPDKSGLPSDRFSAERTGGSVSTLTIQRTQQEDSAVYLCASSWGGKVEKLFFGSGTQLSVL.

A word on this clone: Other DNA sequences within the sample encode an identical CDR3. This chain uses TRBV29-1 with TRBJ2-1; D tentatively fits TRBD1 or TRBD2 (5 bases each). V lost 3 bases and J lost 7, with 13 bases in between. CDR1 and CDR2 (germline): SQVTM, ANQGSEA. There are 13 residues in the CDR3. CDR3 coding DNA: TGCAGCGTTGAGCAGGGAGCAGGGAATGAGCAGTTCTTC. Amino acids: CSVEQGAGNEQFF.